A selection of T cell receptor beta chains follows, all from one sample in a study of shared clonotypes between healthy human individuals. Profiled with immunoSEQ multiplex PCR; TCRdb holds only in-frame clones, not every one. Of some 500,000 clones listed, approximately 79% were seen once; the top ten hold over 9.5%. Sequencing input: PBMCs. The receptors derive from a woman aged 40 to 49 in good health. Some clones in this sample may be carry-over from other donors' samples. Each CDR3 is given without its conserved first and last residue.

TRBJ1-4 | TRBV12-5 | ASGLKRLNEKLF
TRBJ2-7 | TRBV18 | ASSLQDLGEQY
TRBJ2-3 | TRBV5-1 | ASSTGEAGTDTQY
TRBJ1-6 | TRBV6-6 | ASKAGGSYSPLH
TRBJ1-3 | TRBV5-1 | ASSPQGGSSGNTIY
TRBJ2-3 | TRBV10-2 | ASRTSGGTDTQY
TRBJ1-5 | TRBV27 | ASSSTVQGAYRNQPQH
TRBJ2-7 | TRBV4-1 | ASSQLERGDYEQY
TRBJ1-4 | TRBV2 | ASRYTPTGFNEKLF
TRBJ2-5 | TRBV27 | ASSQGTHGTYQETQY
TRBJ2-3 | TRBV25-1 | ASSRRLAGGRDTQY
TRBJ2-7 | TRBV10-1 | ASKITGTRPQSRYEQY
TRBJ2-5 | TRBV5-4 | ASSLVGETQY
TRBJ1-2 | TRBV4-2 | ASSQAAYDKNYGYT
TRBJ1-4 | TRBV5-1 | ASSTRTGGGEKLF
TRBJ1-2 | TRBV19 | ASNDRIKKGSYT
TRBJ2-2 | TRBV21-1 | ASSKKGGRREGSGELF
TRBJ1-1 | TRBV11-2 | ARSLDLLNTEAF
TRBJ2-4 | TRBV11-2 | ASSLRGAGVGNIQY
TRBJ2-7 | TRBV6-6 | ASSSTEPSVLEQY
TRBJ1-4 | TRBV4-3 | ASSEGTTTNEKLF
TRBJ2-7 | TRBV30 | AWSAAGFLREQY
TRBJ2-6 | TRBV9 | ASSGERAAAGANVLT
TRBJ2-7 | TRBV7-9 | ASSKSGYEQY
TRBJ1-4 | TRBV5-6 | ASSLEAGGEKLF
TRBJ2-3 | TRBV18 | ASSPSRTSGGTDTQY
TRBJ2-1 | TRBV28 | ASSLQEYNEQF
TRBJ2-7 | TRBV21-1 | ASSNPQGVY
TRBJ1-2 | TRBV10-3 | AIRDSGRRDGYT
TRBJ1-1 | TRBV4-2 | ASSQGVRENTEAF
TRBJ2-1 | TRBV10-3 | AISEAAGVLF
TRBJ1-4 | TRBV4-2 | ASSRRTGTEKLF
TRBJ2-1 | TRBV15 | ATSRAGSGSHNEQF
TRBJ2-3 | TRBV5-1 | ASSKLAGGADTQY
TRBJ1-1 | TRBV27 | ASSFNGGTGDEAF
TRBJ1-2 | TRBV7-3 | ASSPDGGFDYGYT
TRBJ1-5 | TRBV7-2 | ASSLGQGSNQPQH
TRBJ1-1 | TRBV2 | ASSEYDGGGEAF
TRBJ2-6 | TRBV6-4 | ASSDRGGANVLT
TRBJ2-7 | TRBV13 | ASSPGGRSYEQY
TRBJ2-5 | TRBV19 | ASSMGQGQETQY
TRBJ2-7 | TRBV18 | ASSPPSRDEQY
TRBJ1-2 | TRBV28 | ASSPDRGHRYT
TRBJ2-2 | TRBV10-3 | AIKGTGDTGELF
TRBJ2-1 | TRBV6-1 | ASRTGTVGTEQF
TRBJ2-3 | TRBV25-1 | ASSGHSGGWSTDTQY
TRBJ1-1 | TRBV2 | ASSWVDTEAF
TRBJ1-5 | TRBV2 | ASSRGQPQH
TRBJ2-5 | TRBV28 | ASSLFGTSGRMGETQY
TRBJ2-7 | TRBV15 | ATSRAYRSEQY
TRBJ2-2 | TRBV19 | ASSPPGLAGGANTGELF
TRBJ2-5 | TRBV5-6 | AGNRGRETQY
TRBJ2-3 | TRBV7-9 | ASSLGRDRATDTQY
TRBJ2-5 | TRBV5-1 | ASSLVSAANLGGDQY
TRBJ2-7 | TRBV5-4 | ASSLSSGISYEQY